Following are 3 T cell receptor beta chains from one sample sequenced in a study of T cells in Graves' hyperthyroidism and ophthalmopathy. Regions amplified from RNA transcripts were the TCR beta CDR3 regions. With the HTBI primer set, the TCR CDR3 went through a first round of RT-PCR. Each CDR3 protein gets one entry after TCRdb re-called the multiplex PCR reads with MiXCR. Of approximately 720,000 distinct CDR3 sequences in the sample, 15% to 20% were seen once. Sequencing input: blood. Receptors were obtained from a woman aged 50 to 60 with Graves' hyperthyroidism that later progressed to Graves' ophthalmopathy.

This clonotype was picked up a small number of times. The chain's CDR3 is CAWSVTRYSPEAFF. The CDR3 DNA sequence: TGTGCCTGGAGTGTAACACGGTACTCCCCTGAAGCTTTCTTT. This chain joins TRBV30 and TRBJ1-1; D is unresolved. Germline loops: CDR1 GTSNPN, CDR2 SVGIG (reference sequence). Trimming removed 0 bases at V and 6 bases at J, with 14 bases between. The CDR3 totals 14 residues.

In this sample, this clonotype turned up many times. V and J are TRBV2 and TRBJ1-2; 11 positions agree with TRBD1. The CDR3 runs to 16 residues. CDR1 is SNHLY and CDR2 is FYNNEI in the germline V gene. Germline trimming cut 5 bases from V and 1 base from J; bases unmatched to any gene: 6. CDR3 protein: CASSKGTGGVNYGYTF. The CDR3 DNA reads TGTGCCAGCAGTAAGGGGACAGGGGGAGTTAACTATGGCTACACCTTC.

Only a few counts were recorded for this clonotype. This chain connects TRBV5-4 to TRBJ2-5, with 7 bases lining up with TRBD1. This CDR3 region has 15 residues. The germline V gene has CDR1 SGHNT and CDR2 YYREEE (reference sequence). Unmatched junction bases numbered 7, after V lost 3 bases and J lost 2 bases. The CDR3 DNA sequence: TGTGCCAGCAGCTATTCCAGGGGGAATCAAGAGACCCAGTACTTC. Its translation: CASSYSRGNQETQYF.